These T cell receptor beta chains were read from a single sample in a study of shared clonotypes between healthy human individuals. The data were produced by immunoSEQ multiplex PCR, yet TCRdb's version contains in-frame clones alone and is incomplete. The sample lists about 2 million clones; 95% were seen once. Sequenced material: naive CD4+ T cells sorted from blood. The receptors derive from a man between 18 and 35 years old in good health. The CDR3 runs from the conserved cysteine through the conserved F or W. A D gene is named only where the DNA matches it firmly.

d_call: TRBD2; v_call: TRBV29-1; j_call: TRBJ2-3; cdr3_aa: CSDQAGTSSTDTQYF; cdr3_nt: TGCAGCGACCAGGCCGGGACTAGCAGCACAGATACGCAGTATTTT
d_call: TRBD1; v_call: TRBV7-3; j_call: TRBJ2-7; cdr3_aa: CASSPRQGSEQYF; cdr3_nt: TGTGCCAGCAGCCCCAGACAGGGGAGCGAGCAGTACTTC
d_call: TRBD1; v_call: TRBV13; j_call: TRBJ2-1; cdr3_aa: CASSNRDSFYNEQFF; cdr3_nt: TGTGCCAGCAGCAACCGGGACAGTTTTTACAATGAGCAGTTCTTC
d_call: TRBD2; v_call: TRBV9; j_call: TRBJ2-5; cdr3_aa: CASSLPTAGGQRRETQYF; cdr3_nt: TGTGCCAGCAGCCTCCCCACTGCGGGGGGCCAACGTAGGGAGACCCAGTACTTC
d_call: -; v_call: TRBV5-4; j_call: TRBJ1-1; cdr3_aa: CASSLTGMNTEAFF; cdr3_nt: TGTGCCAGCAGCTTAACAGGCATGAACACTGAAGCTTTCTTT
d_call: TRBD1; v_call: TRBV15; j_call: TRBJ2-5; cdr3_aa: CATSRDGTGQETQYF; cdr3_nt: TGTGCCACCAGCAGAGATGGGACAGGACAAGAGACCCAGTACTTC
d_call: -; v_call: TRBV2; j_call: TRBJ2-7; cdr3_aa: CASTGDPASSYEQYF; cdr3_nt: TGTGCCAGCACCGGGGACCCAGCGAGCTCCTACGAGCAGTACTTC
d_call: -; v_call: TRBV6-5; j_call: TRBJ2-5; cdr3_aa: CASSRAGGQETQYF; cdr3_nt: TGTGCCAGCAGTCGTGCAGGGGGGCAAGAGACCCAGTACTTC
d_call: -; v_call: TRBV2; j_call: TRBJ1-6; cdr3_aa: CASGGALRDSPLHF; cdr3_nt: TGTGCCAGCGGGGGGGCCCTCCGGGATTCACCCCTCCACTTT
d_call: TRBD2; v_call: TRBV10-2; j_call: TRBJ2-5; cdr3_aa: CASSLGTSGGGETQYF; cdr3_nt: TGCGCCAGCAGCCTTGGGACTAGCGGGGGAGGGGAGACCCAGTACTTC
d_call: -; v_call: TRBV9; j_call: TRBJ1-4; cdr3_aa: CASSSQAAPTNEKLFF; cdr3_nt: TGTGCCAGCAGCTCTCAGGCAGCTCCAACTAATGAAAAACTGTTTTTT
d_call: -; v_call: TRBV30; j_call: TRBJ2-7; cdr3_aa: CARFLEGTLTKYKQYF; cdr3_nt: TGTGCGAGGTTCCTTGAAGGAACCCTTACCAAGTACAAGCAGTACTTC
d_call: TRBD2; v_call: TRBV7-6; j_call: TRBJ2-3; cdr3_aa: CASSSGLASTDTQYF; cdr3_nt: TGTGCCAGCAGCTCGGGACTAGCTAGCACAGATACGCAGTATTTT
d_call: TRBD2; v_call: TRBV5-6; j_call: TRBJ2-1; cdr3_aa: CASSPLFRGGTTNEQFF; cdr3_nt: TGTGCCAGCAGCCCCCTCTTTCGCGGGGGGACGACCAATGAGCAGTTCTTC